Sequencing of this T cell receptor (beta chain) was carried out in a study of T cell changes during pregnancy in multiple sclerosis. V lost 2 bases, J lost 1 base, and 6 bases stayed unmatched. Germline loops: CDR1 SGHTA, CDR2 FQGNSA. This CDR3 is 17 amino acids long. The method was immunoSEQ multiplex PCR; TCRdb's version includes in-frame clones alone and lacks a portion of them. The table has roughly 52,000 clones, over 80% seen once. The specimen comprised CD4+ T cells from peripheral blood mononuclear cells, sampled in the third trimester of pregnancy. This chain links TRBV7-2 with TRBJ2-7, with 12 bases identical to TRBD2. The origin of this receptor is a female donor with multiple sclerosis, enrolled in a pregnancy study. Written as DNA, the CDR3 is TGTGCCAGCAGCTTAAGGCTAGCGGGGGGGAATTCCTACGAGCAGTACTTC. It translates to CASSLRLAGGNSYEQYF.